A single sample is the source of the 30 T cell receptor beta chains below, sequenced in a study of human T cells and chemical hapten exposure. A single record per CDR3 protein comes from TCRdb applying MiXCR to the RACE reads. The data show around 100,000 distinct CDR3 sequences, under 14% seen once. Described time point: pre-sensitization, week 0. Treatment here: therapeutic diphenylcyclopropenone sensitization with weekly scalp DPC. The starting material was whole blood, obtained in connection with sensitization to the hapten diphenylcyclopropenone (DPC). These receptors all come from a woman aged 55-69 years with alopecia areata. Some clones in this sample may be carry-over from other donors' samples.

This clonotype was seen at least ten times. The rearrangement uses TRBV5-6 and TRBJ2-5, with D tentatively TRBD1 (5 bases). Germline CDR1 reads SGHDT; CDR2 reads YYEEEE. Trimming cost V 3 bases and J 2 bases, with 17 bases left between them. The CDR3 is 16 residues long. The CDR3 is CASSWGPARRQETQYF. CDR3 nucleotide sequence: TGTGCCAGCAGCTGGGGCCCGGCTAGACGGCAAGAGACCCAGTACTTC.

V gene TRBV5-1 combines with J gene TRBJ2-5; D is perhaps TRBD1 or TRBD2 (5 bases each). V was pared by 0 bases and J by 2 bases, with 11 bases between. The CDR3 is 15 amino acids. CDR1 and CDR2 from the germline V gene are SGHRS and YFSETQ. CDR3 residues: CASSLVRDPQETQYF. The DNA of the CDR3 is TGCGCCAGCAGCTTGGTTCGGGACCCACAAGAGACCCAGTACTTC. The full variable domain, with the rest looked up from reference TRBV5-1 and TRBJ2-5, is KAGVTQTPRYLIKTRGQQVTLSCSPISGHRSVSWYQQTPGQGLQFLFEYFSETQRNKGNFPGRFSGRQFSNSRSEMNVSTLELGDSALYLCASSLVRDPQETQYFGPGTRLLVL.

The chain carries TRBV10-3 and TRBJ2-7; D not resolved. V was trimmed by 4 bases and J by 2 bases, leaving 12 bases between them. The CDR3 has 14 amino acids. CDR1 is ENHRY and CDR2 is SYGVKD in the germline V gene. CDR3 sequence: CAISVQEWTYEQYF. In nucleotides, the CDR3 is TGTGCCATCAGTGTCCAAGAGTGGACCTACGAGCAGTACTTC.

The chain has TRBV7-3 and TRBJ2-3; TRBD2 matches at 7 bases. The CDR3 is 15 amino acids. After removal of 4 bases from V and 0 bases from J, the junction contained 4 bases not matched to a gene. Germline V CDR1 and CDR2: SGHTA, FQGTGA. CDR3 in DNA: TGTGCCAGCAGCTCACTTAGCGGGAGCACAGATACGCAGTATTTT. It is translated as CASSSLSGSTDTQYF.

This clonotype showed up many times. The chain uses TRBV11-2 and TRBJ1-2, with D hard to call. CDR3 length: 13 amino acids. The ends were cut back, 1 base at V and 2 bases at J, with 5 bases in the middle. The V gene's germline CDR1 is SGHAT and CDR2 FQNNGV. Written as DNA, the CDR3 is TGTGCCAGCAGCTTAGCGGGGAACTATGGCTACACCTTC. Translated: CASSLAGNYGYTF.

This clonotype was counted many times. The chain recombines TRBV5-1 with TRBJ2-1; 13 bases fit TRBD2. In germline, CDR1 is SGHRS, CDR2 YFSETQ. The CDR3 runs to 16 residues. V lost 2 bases to trimming and J lost 6 bases; unmatched junction nucleotides: 5. CDR3 residues: CASSLSGTSGANEQFF. CDR3 nucleotides: TGCGCCAGCAGCTTATCCGGGACTAGCGGGGCCAATGAGCAGTTCTTC.

Notes on this clonotype: A read error may be the cause here, since a much bigger clone is one base away. The V and J genes are TRBV3-1 and TRBJ1-1; 8 positions match TRBD1. This CDR3 spans 17 amino acids. V shed 0 bases, J shed 3 bases, and the junction held 9 bases outside the gene matches. The germline V gene encodes CDR1 LGHDT and CDR2 YNNKEL (reference sequence). The CDR3, as DNA: TGTGCCAGCAGCCAAGATCAACGCGCAGGGGGCCACACTGAAGCTTTCTTT. This translates into CASSQDQRAGGHTEAFF.

The chain links TRBV18 to TRBJ2-5; 9 bases fit TRBD2. Unmatched junction bases numbered 6, after V lost 2 bases and J lost 5 bases. Germline lookup yields CDR1 KGHSH and CDR2 LQKENI. The CDR3 has 15 amino acids. CDR3 protein: CASSPGSGRTETQYF. CDR3 nucleotide sequence: TGTGCCAGCTCACCAGGGAGCGGGAGGACCGAGACCCAGTACTTC.

This clonotype was seen ten or more times. The V gene is TRBV7-9, the J gene TRBJ1-2, with a weak D call TRBD1 (5 bases). This CDR3 is built from 13 residues. V lost 6 bases, J lost 4 bases, and 12 bases lay in between. CDR1 is SEHNR and CDR2 is FQNEAQ in the germline V gene (reference sequence). The chain's CDR3 is CASRAGTFYGYTF. The DNA of the CDR3 is TGTGCCAGCAGGGCAGGGACTTTCTATGGCTACACCTTC. The complete variable domain, with remaining parts taken from reference TRBV7-9 and TRBJ1-2, reads DTGVSQNPRHKITKRGQNVTFRCDPISEHNRLYWYRQTLGQGPEFLTYFQNEAQLEKSRLLSDRFSAERPKGSFSTLEIQRTEQGDSAMYLCASRAGTFYGYTFGSGTRLTVV.

A few counts support this clonotype. The chain employs TRBV12-3 or TRBV12-4 and TRBJ1-5; TRBD1 is a possible D gene (5 bases). This CDR3 has 14 amino acids. V was clipped by 5 bases and J by 7 bases, with 15 bases between them. The CDR3 DNA sequence: TGTGCCAGCAGTCTGCAACCCCAGGGACAGCCCCAGCATTTT. Translating it yields CASSLQPQGQPQHF.

V and J are TRBV6-5 and TRBJ2-3; TRBD2 agrees at 10 bases. This CDR3 contains 16 residues. J was trimmed by 5 bases and V by 5 bases; bases with no gene match: 10. Germline-derived CDR1 and CDR2 are MNHEY and SVGAGI. The CDR3 here is CASSTLSGGALDTQYF. The CDR3 region has the DNA TGTGCCAGCAGTACGTTAAGCGGGGGGGCCCTAGATACGCAGTATTTT.

V usage is TRBV24-1 and J usage is TRBJ2-1; D is unresolved. Germline V gene data show CDR1 as KGHDR and CDR2 as SFDVKD. This CDR3 has 13 amino acids. V shed 3 bases and J shed 8 bases, with 10 bases lying between them. The CDR3: CATSDGSEDEQFF. The CDR3 bases are TGTGCCACCAGTGATGGCTCCGAAGATGAGCAGTTCTTC.

There are many counts of this clonotype. The chain has TRBV5-1 and TRBJ1-1; TRBD1 matches 10 bases. There are 15 residues in the CDR3. Trimming removed 4 bases from V and 5 bases from J; junction bases left unmatched: 8. Germline loops: CDR1 SGHRS, CDR2 YFSETQ. CDR3 in amino acids: CASSPLTGGLTEAFF. DNA of the CDR3: TGCGCCAGCAGCCCATTGACAGGGGGCCTTACTGAAGCTTTCTTT. Together with reference TRBV5-1 and TRBJ1-1, the CDR3 gives the full variable domain: KAGVTQTPRYLIKTRGQQVTLSCSPISGHRSVSWYQQTPGQGLQFLFEYFSETQRNKGNFPGRFSGRQFSNSRSEMNVSTLELGDSALYLCASSPLTGGLTEAFFGQGTRLTVV.

This clonotype has only a few counts. V and J are TRBV6-2 or TRBV6-3 and TRBJ1-6, with 7 nucleotides matching TRBD1. The CDR3 covers 14 residues. The junction had 4 bases not matched to a gene; V was cut back by 4 bases and J by 7 bases. Germline values: CDR1 MNHEY, CDR2 SVGEGT. The CDR3 spells CASSFQGDNSPLHF. The CDR3 DNA reads TGTGCCAGCAGTTTCCAGGGGGACAATTCACCCCTCCACTTT.

V gene TRBV29-1 combines with J gene TRBJ2-7, with D possibly matching TRBD2 (5 bases). This CDR3 region has 14 residues. Germline CDR1 and CDR2: SQVTM and ANQGSEA. V shed 6 bases and J shed 2 bases, with 17 bases lying between them. CDR3 sequence reads: CSVGVVGSAYEQYF. The CDR3 DNA sequence: TGCAGCGTGGGCGTCGTGGGGAGTGCCTACGAGCAGTACTTC.

This clonotype was counted only a few times. The chain combines TRBV29-1 with TRBJ1-6; D is ambiguous. The V gene lost 6 bases and the J gene lost 6 bases, with 12 bases spanning the gap. Germline assignment: CDR1 SQVTM and CDR2 ANQGSEA. CDR3 length: 13 residues. The CDR3: CSVGEGTNSPLHF. In DNA form, the CDR3 reads TGCAGCGTGGGCGAAGGAACTAATTCACCCCTCCACTTT. Full variable domain (remainder filled in from reference TRBV29-1 and TRBJ1-6): SAVISQKPSRDICQRGTSLTIQCQVDSQVTMMFWYRQQPGQSLTLIATANQGSEATYESGFVIDKFPISRPNLTFSTLTVSNMSPEDSSIYLCSVGEGTNSPLHFGNGTRLTVT.

This clonotype occurred many times. V usage is TRBV21-1 and J usage is TRBJ2-7; TRBD2, the table's D call, lacks a check against the DNA. TRBV21-1 is listed as a pseudogene. This CDR3 is 20 amino acids long. CDR3: CASSKSDLAGGPPRSKEQYF. The CDR3, as DNA: TGTGCCAGCAGCAAGAGTGACCTAGCGGGGGGGCCCCCTCGGTCGAAGGAGCAGTACTTC.

This clonotype was counted ten times or more. This chain uses TRBV4-1 with TRBJ2-3; D not certain. Germline values: CDR1 MGHRA, CDR2 YSYEKL. There are 16 residues in the CDR3. V was trimmed by 0 bases and J by 1 base, leaving 11 bases between them. CDR3 coding DNA: TGCGCCAGCAGCCAAGATCGAGAAGGTGGCACAGATACGCAGTATTTT. This sequence encodes CASSQDREGGTDTQYF.

The chain's CDR3 is CASSFTGQGPYNEQFF. CDR3 in DNA: TGTGCCAGCAGCTTCACAGGACAGGGTCCCTACAATGAGCAGTTCTTC. The V and J genes are TRBV7-9 and TRBJ2-1, with 8 bases matching TRBD1. The V gene's germline CDR1 is SEHNR and CDR2 FQNEAQ (reference sequence). The V gene end was trimmed by 3 bases and the J gene end by 2 bases; junction bases not matched to a gene: 6. This CDR3 contains 16 residues.

The sample holds many counts of this clonotype. The chain has TRBV11-1 and TRBJ2-1, with TRBD2 identical over 9 bases. J lost 3 bases, V lost 6 bases, and 6 bases had no gene match. There are 15 residues in the CDR3. Germline assignment: CDR1 SGHAT and CDR2 FQDESV (reference sequence). CDR3 in DNA: TGTGCCAGCAGATGGCGGGGGGGCCGCTACAATGAGCAGTTCTTC. It translates to CASRWRGGRYNEQFF. Based on the CDR3 plus reference TRBV11-1 and TRBJ2-1, the full variable domain is EAEVAQSPRYKITEKSQAVAFWCDPISGHATLYWYRQILGQGPELLVQFQDESVVDDSQLPKDRFSAERLKGVDSTLKIQPAELGDSAMYLCASRWRGGRYNEQFFGPGTRLTVL.

The chain recombines TRBV3-1 with TRBJ1-5; a possible D gene is TRBD1 (5 bases). This CDR3 is built from 15 residues. The germline V gene has CDR1 LGHDT and CDR2 YNNKEL (reference sequence). V lost 3 bases and J 1 base, leaving 10 bases between the germline ends. Here the CDR3 reads CASSQQGNSNQPQHF. CDR3 nucleotides: TGTGCCAGCAGCCAGCAGGGTAACAGCAATCAGCCCCAGCATTTT.

In this sample, this clonotype turned up many times. The chain recombines TRBV19 with TRBJ2-5, with 8 bases lining up with TRBD2. CDR3 length: 15 residues. Trimming took 3 bases from V and 1 from J; bases not matched to a gene: 4. Germline V gene lookup returns CDR1 LNHDA and CDR2 SQIVND (reference sequence). CDR3: CASSIRRGAQETQYF. The CDR3 nucleotides read TGTGCCAGTAGTATCCGGCGGGGGGCCCAAGAGACCCAGTACTTC.

V usage is TRBV13 and J usage is TRBJ2-5; D uncertain. CDR1 is PRHDT and CDR2 is FYEKMQ in the germline V gene (reference sequence). Trimming took 3 bases from V and 2 from J, leaving 10 bases between them. The CDR3 is 14 amino acids. CDR3: CASSLFGSQETQYF. For the CDR3, the DNA is TGTGCCAGCAGCTTGTTTGGGTCGCAAGAGACCCAGTACTTC.

Of note for this clonotype: A read error is possible here, since a much larger clone lies one base away. This sequence joins TRBV20-1 and TRBJ2-7, with a possible D match to TRBD1 (5 bases). Germline CDR1 reads DFQATT; CDR2 reads SNEGSKA (reference sequence). This CDR3 region has 10 residues. The CDR3 loop is CRVDSYEQCF. The CDR3 DNA reads TGCAGGGTTGACAGCTACGAGCAGTGCTTC.

This clonotype has only a few counts. The CDR3 sequence is CASSARQINYGYTF. The CDR3 nucleotides read TGTGCCAGCAGTGCCCGACAGATAAACTATGGCTACACCTTC. The gene calls are TRBV9 and TRBJ1-2, with D tentatively TRBD1 (5 bases). The CDR3 is 14 amino acids. V was trimmed by 5 bases and J by 2 bases, leaving 13 bases between them. Germline CDR1 is SGDLS and CDR2 is YYNGEE.

This clonotype was seen many times. The gene calls are TRBV6-1 and TRBJ1-6; D ambiguous. Per the germline V gene, CDR1 is MNHNS and CDR2 is SASEGT. The V end was cut by 8 bases, the J end by 7 bases, with 18 bases between. The CDR3 spans 15 residues. The CDR3, as DNA: TGTGCCAGCCCCTATCACCTGGGGAGGAATTCACCCCTCCACTTT. It codes for CASPYHLGRNSPLHF.

There are many counts of this clonotype. The chain links TRBV11-2 to TRBJ2-3; 7 nucleotides align to TRBD2. The CDR3 has 15 amino acids. V gave up 4 bases and J gave up 0 bases; unmatched junction bases: 4. CDR1 and CDR2 from the germline V gene are SGHAT and FQNNGV. The DNA for the CDR3 is TGTGCCAGCAGCTACGGGGACTATAGCACAGATACGCAGTATTTT. The encoded protein is CASSYGDYSTDTQYF.

This clonotype was counted at least ten times. V gene TRBV5-1 combines with J gene TRBJ2-7, with a weak D call TRBD2 (5 bases). Germline-derived CDR1 and CDR2 are SGHRS and YFSETQ. The germline V and J ends were trimmed by 7 bases and 9 bases, with 23 bases remaining between them. This CDR3 is 14 amino acids long. CDR3: CASVEDGRYGGQYF. The CDR3 nucleotides read TGCGCCAGCGTTGAGGACGGCCGTTATGGAGGGCAGTACTTC. The complete variable domain, with remaining parts taken from reference TRBV5-1 and TRBJ2-7, reads KAGVTQTPRYLIKTRGQQVTLSCSPISGHRSVSWYQQTPGQGLQFLFEYFSETQRNKGNFPGRFSGRQFSNSRSEMNVSTLELGDSALYLCASVEDGRYGGQYFGPGTRLTVT.

The table lists this clonotype with a few counts. The chain has TRBV10-3 and TRBJ2-7; TRBD1 matches 9 bases. The V gene's germline CDR1 is ENHRY and CDR2 SYGVKD. CDR3 length: 11 residues. V trimming: 10 bases; J trimming: 5 bases; junction bases outside the gene matches: 3. Here the CDR3 DNA reads TGTGCCAGCGGACAGGGGAACGAGCAGTACTTC. Its translation: CASGQGNEQYF.

The table lists this clonotype with many counts. The CDR3 coding sequence is TGTGCCACCAGCAGAGCGTTTTTACGTGGCAATCAGCCCCAGCATTTT. Translated, it gives CATSRAFLRGNQPQHF. V and J are TRBV15 and TRBJ1-5; no firm D call. This CDR3 is built from 16 residues. V lost 1 base and J 2 bases, leaving 12 bases between the germline ends. Germline V gives CDR1 LNHNV, CDR2 YYDKDF (reference sequence).